One and the same sample provided the 27 T cell receptor beta chains below, sequenced in a study of CD8+CD57+ T cells in acquired aplastic anemia. Genomic DNA acted as the template from which TCR beta VDJ combination and CDR3 sequence profiling were carried out. TCRdb re-called the reads with MiXCR, one entry per CDR3 protein. The sample has approximately 180,000 distinct CDR3 sequences, approximately 52% seen once. Sequencing was done on patients that had shown CD8+CD57+ cell expansion by flow cytometry. Sequenced: sorted CD4+, CD8+, or CD8+CD57+ T cells (not recorded which) from PBMCs. The origin of the receptors is a human donor with aplastic anemia.

In its sample, this clonotype was seen a few times. The chain has TRBV29-1 and TRBJ2-7; D unresolved. V was clipped by 1 base and J by 0 bases, with 7 bases between them. CDR1 and CDR2 (germline): SQVTM, ANQGSEA. This CDR3 is 13 amino acids long. CDR3 region: CSVEGVNSYEQYF. CDR3 bases: TGCAGCGTTGAAGGAGTAAACTCCTACGAGCAGTACTTC.

Worth noting for this clonotype: A read error may explain this, as a much larger clone is one base away. The V gene is TRBV5-1, the J gene TRBJ2-7; D is perhaps TRBD2 (5 bases). The CDR3 covers 18 residues. V was trimmed by 3 bases and J by 6 bases, leaving 28 bases between them. Germline values: CDR1 SGHRS, CDR2 YFSETQ. In DNA form, the CDR3 reads TGCGCCAGCAGCTCCCTAGGACGGGGAGAATCTCTCCTCGGCGAGCAGTACTTC. Amino acid sequence: CASSSLGRGESLLGEQYF.

This clonotype has at least ten counts. This chain joins TRBV11-2 and TRBJ2-1; D remains ambiguous. The CDR3 is 12 residues long. Trimming stripped 5 bases from V and 13 bases from J, with 15 bases between. The germline V gene has CDR1 SGHAT and CDR2 FQNNGV. The CDR3 nucleotides are TGTGCCAGCAGCCCGTCGTTCGGGTTACAGTTCTTC. Translation: CASSPSFGLQFF.

This clonotype was seen more than once but under ten times. The chain has TRBV19 and TRBJ1-2; D gene uncertain. V lost 3 bases and J lost 4, with 18 bases in between. Germline-derived CDR1 and CDR2 are LNHDA and SQIVND (reference sequence). The CDR3 contains 16 residues. CDR3 protein: CASSIPVVSARYGYTF. CDR3 coding DNA: TGTGCCAGTAGTATCCCTGTCGTCAGTGCCCGCTATGGCTACACCTTC.

The V and J genes are TRBV20-1 and TRBJ2-7; D remains unclear. The V end lost 2 bases, the J end lost 3 bases, and 5 bases lay between the germline ends. The germline gives CDR1 DFQATT, CDR2 SNEGSKA (reference sequence). This CDR3 has 11 amino acids. This CDR3 is CSARNGYEQYF. The DNA for the CDR3 is TGCAGTGCTAGAAACGGCTACGAGCAGTACTTC.

This clonotype occurred a few times. The chain links TRBV28 to TRBJ1-1, with D unresolved. Trimming took off 6 bases at V and 10 bases at J, with 15 bases between the two ends. The CDR3 length is 12 residues. Germline V gives CDR1 MDHEN, CDR2 SYDVKM. The CDR3 region is CASSPLPVGAFF. Here the CDR3 DNA reads TGTGCCAGCAGCCCACTGCCGGTGGGAGCTTTCTTT.

The CDR3 bases are TGTGCCAGCAGCCTGAACAGGGCGCAGTATTTT. Protein sequence: CASSLNRAQYF. The genes are TRBV7-9 and TRBJ2-3, with D tentatively TRBD1 (6 bases). V was shortened by 5 bases and J by 10 bases, with 10 bases between the two germline ends. CDR3 length equals 11 residues. The germline gives CDR1 SEHNR, CDR2 FQNEAQ (reference sequence).

The chain couples TRBV20-1 to TRBJ2-1; 7 bases map to TRBD2. The germline CDR1 and CDR2 sequences are DFQATT and SNEGSKA (reference sequence). Germline trimming cut 0 bases from V and 1 base from J; bases unmatched to any gene: 3. The CDR3 sequence is 15 residues long. The CDR3 sequence: CSARDLGRSYNEQFF. As DNA, the CDR3 is TGCAGTGCTAGAGATCTCGGGAGGTCCTACAATGAGCAGTTCTTC.

The chain is built from TRBV15 and TRBJ2-7, with TRBD1 as a possible D gene (6 bases). This CDR3 is 13 amino acids long. V gave up 3 bases and J gave up 2 bases, with 8 bases separating them. Germline V gene sequence: CDR1 LNHNV, CDR2 YYDKDF (reference sequence). CDR3 protein: CATSRDSTYEQYF. The CDR3 DNA reads TGTGCCACCAGCAGGGACAGCACCTACGAGCAGTACTTC.

The gene calls are TRBV18 and TRBJ1-1; D uncertain. Germline CDR1 KGHSH, CDR2 LQKENI. V was clipped by 2 bases and J by 6 bases, with 7 bases between them. The length of the CDR3 is 12 residues. The chain's CDR3 is CASSPSRPEAFF. CDR3 DNA sequence: TGTGCCAGCTCACCATCCCGCCCTGAAGCTTTCTTT.

V usage is TRBV13 and J usage is TRBJ1-4; D gene ambiguous. The V and J ends lost 0 bases and 11 bases respectively, with 19 bases between them. Germline CDR1 and CDR2: PRHDT and FYEKMQ (reference sequence). The CDR3 is made up of 16 amino acids. This CDR3 is CASSLGAETELGKLFF. The CDR3 DNA is TGTGCCAGCAGCTTAGGCGCCGAGACCGAGCTTGGGAAACTGTTTTTT.

A remark on this clonotype: A read error may explain this, as a much larger clone is one base away. In nucleotides, the CDR3 is TGCAGCTTTGAACTCCTAAGGACTAGCTATAACATTCAGTACTTC. Translated, it gives CSFELLRTSYNIQYF. J is TRBJ2-4 and V is TRBV29-1; 8 nucleotides agree with TRBD2. Germline loops: CDR1 SQVTM, CDR2 ANQGSEA. The CDR3 is 15 residues long.

This chain connects TRBV2 to TRBJ2-1; 16 bases fit TRBD2. Germline V gene sequence: CDR1 SNHLY, CDR2 FYNNEI. J was trimmed by 15 bases and V by 6 bases; bases with no gene match: 5. The length of the CDR3 is 13 residues. The CDR3 DNA is TGTGCCAGCAGCGGGACTAGCGGGGGGGAACGGTTCTTC. Its translation: CASSGTSGGERFF.

The chain recombines TRBV6-1 with TRBJ1-1, with D possibly being TRBD1 (6 bases). V lost 6 bases to trimming and J lost 0 bases, with 17 bases between them. CDR3 length: 16 residues. The germline V gene encodes CDR1 MNHNS and CDR2 SASEGT. CDR3 in DNA: TGTGCCAGCAGGACACTGGGACAAAGTCTGAACACTGAAGCTTTCTTT. It encodes CASRTLGQSLNTEAFF.

Concerning this clonotype itself: This may stem from a read error, because a much larger clone lies one nucleotide away. The chain links TRBV5-8 to TRBJ1-1; no definite D call. CDR3 length equals 15 residues. Per germline, CDR1 SGHTS and CDR2 YDEGEE. CDR3 nucleotide sequence: TGTGCCAGCAGCGCCAGAGGTGTTTTGAACGCTGAAGCTTTCTTT. Protein product: CASSARGVLNAEAFF.

This clonotype was seen only a few times. The chain has TRBV2 and TRBJ1-5, with 12 nucleotides matching TRBD1. Unmatched junction bases numbered 4, after V lost 4 bases and J lost 6 bases. CDR3 length: 15 amino acids. Germline values: CDR1 SNHLY, CDR2 FYNNEI. The CDR3 protein is CASSGGTGGFQPQHF. The CDR3 bases are TGTGCCAGCAGTGGAGGGACAGGGGGCTTTCAGCCCCAGCATTTT.

In this sample, this clonotype turned up many times. V usage is TRBV20-1 and J usage is TRBJ2-5, with D tentatively TRBD2 (6 bases). V gave up 1 base and J gave up 5 bases, with 8 bases separating them. The CDR3 totals 12 residues. CDR1 and CDR2 (germline): DFQATT, SNEGSKA (reference sequence). In nucleotides, the CDR3 is TGCAGTGCTAGAGGGGCGGGGGAGACCCAGTACTTC. Amino acid sequence: CSARGAGETQYF.

A few counts support this clonotype. This chain joins TRBV25-1 and TRBJ1-1, with D tentatively TRBD1 (5 bases). The germline V and J ends were trimmed by 11 bases and 1 base, with 17 bases remaining between them. CDR3 length equals 14 residues. CDR1 MGHDK and CDR2 SYGVNS come from the germline V gene. The DNA of the CDR3 is TGTGCCTGCAAGAAGGGACCGACGAACACTGAAGCTTTCTTT. Translated, it gives CACKKGPTNTEAFF. Supplemented by reference TRBV25-1 and TRBJ1-1, the full variable domain reads EADIYQTPRYLVIGTGKKITLECSQTMGHDKMYWYQQDPGMELHLIHYSYGVNSTEKGDLSSESTVSRIRTEHFPLTLESARPSHTSQYLCACKKGPTNTEAFFGQGTRLTVV.

This clonotype was seen a handful of times. V is TRBV24-1 and J is TRBJ2-5, with D unclear. Germline CDR1 reads KGHDR; CDR2 reads SFDVKD. Trimming cost V 3 bases and J 2 bases, with 9 bases left between them. The CDR3 length is 14 residues. The CDR3 nucleotides are TGTGCCACCAGTGATGCGGACGGACAAGAGACCCAGTACTTC. Encoded protein: CATSDADGQETQYF.

J is TRBJ1-1 and V is TRBV10-3, with 7 bases identical to TRBD1. V trimming: 0 bases; J trimming: 7 bases; junction bases outside the gene matches: 11. In germline, CDR1 is ENHRY, CDR2 SYGVKD. The CDR3 runs 16 residues. In nucleotides, the CDR3 is TGTGCCATCAGTGAGTCGGACAGGCTTGGGGGACTTGAAGCTTTCTTT. This sequence encodes CAISESDRLGGLEAFF.

J is TRBJ1-2 and V is TRBV24-1, with D maybe TRBD1 (6 bases). Trimming left V 0 bases short and J 7 bases short, with 11 bases between. From germline, CDR1 is KGHDR and CDR2 SFDVKD. CDR3 size: 14 residues. CDR3 sequence reads: CATSDLRGPSGYTF. CDR3 sequence (DNA): TGTGCCACCAGTGATTTGCGGGGGCCGAGTGGCTACACCTTC.

This clonotype was counted at least ten times. The chain combines TRBV2 with TRBJ2-7; D is unclear. Looked up from germline, CDR1 is SNHLY and CDR2 is FYNNEI. The CDR3 is 12 residues long. The V gene lost 5 bases and the J gene lost 2 bases, with 7 bases spanning the gap. The chain's CDR3 is CASSPKPYEQYF. The CDR3 DNA reads as TGTGCCAGCAGTCCGAAACCCTACGAGCAGTACTTC.

Of note for this clonotype: A much larger clone is a single base away; this may be a read error. The chain has TRBV7-9 and TRBJ1-1, with a tentative D call TRBD1 (6 bases). CDR3 length equals 15 residues. Germline CDR1 is SEHNR and CDR2 is FQNEAQ (reference sequence). This chain's CDR3 is CASSSGEGLNTEVFF. The CDR3 DNA sequence: TGTGCCAGCAGCTCAGGGGAGGGCCTGAACACTGAAGTTTTCTTT. The full variable domain, in which reference TRBV7-9 and TRBJ1-1 provide the parts outside the CDR3, is DTGVSQNPRHKITKRGQNVTFRCDPISEHNRLYWYRQTLGQGPEFLTYFQNEAQLEKSRLLSDRFSAERPKGSFSTLEIQRTEQGDSAMYLCASSSGEGLNTEVFFGQGTRLTVV.

Here the CDR3 DNA reads TGTGCCAGCAGCCAAGGACAGGGCCACGAGCAGTACTTC. Residues: CASSQGQGHEQYF. The chain recombines TRBV7-8 with TRBJ2-7, with 8 bases aligning to TRBD1. From germline, CDR1 is SGHVS and CDR2 FQNEAQ. The CDR3 loop spans 13 amino acids. V trimming: 5 bases; J trimming: 5 bases; junction bases outside the gene matches: 5.

The V and J genes are TRBV20-1 and TRBJ2-5, with a possible D match to TRBD1 (6 bases). This CDR3 region has 19 residues. Germline V lookup: CDR1 DFQATT, CDR2 SNEGSKA (reference sequence). V lost 2 bases and J lost 5, with 30 bases in between. For the CDR3, the DNA is TGCAGTGCTAGACCTCTGCCCCTTAGCCTTGGACAGAGAGGTGAGACCCAGTACTTC. This sequence encodes CSARPLPLSLGQRGETQYF.

This chain uses TRBV11-1 with TRBJ2-5; the match to TRBD2 covers 11 bases. The germline V gene encodes CDR1 SGHAT and CDR2 FQDESV (reference sequence). V lost 5 bases and J lost 4; bases outside the gene matches: 6. This CDR3 is 15 amino acids long. The CDR3 spells CASSAIAGGAETQYF. CDR3 DNA: TGTGCCAGCAGCGCGATAGCGGGGGGGGCAGAGACCCAGTACTTC.

Points on this clonotype: The junction departs from the called germline gene at one end, perhaps through a read error. The rearrangement joins TRBV24-1 to TRBJ2-7; 7 bases agree with TRBD2. In germline, CDR1 is KGHDR, CDR2 SFDVKD. The CDR3 is 15 residues long. The CDR3 here is CVTSDSSRDYREQYF. The CDR3 DNA sequence: TGTGTCACCAGTGATTCTTCCAGGGACTACAGAGAGCAGTACTTC.